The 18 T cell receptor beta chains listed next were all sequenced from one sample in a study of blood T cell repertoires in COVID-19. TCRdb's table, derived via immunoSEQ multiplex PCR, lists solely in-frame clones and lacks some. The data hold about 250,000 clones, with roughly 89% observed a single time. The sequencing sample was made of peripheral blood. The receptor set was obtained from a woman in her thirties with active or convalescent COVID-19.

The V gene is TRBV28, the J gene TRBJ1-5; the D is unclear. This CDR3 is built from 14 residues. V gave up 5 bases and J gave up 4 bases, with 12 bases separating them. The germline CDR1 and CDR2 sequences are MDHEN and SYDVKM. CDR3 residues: CASSPTDMNQPQHF. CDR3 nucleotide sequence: TGTGCCAGCAGTCCGACCGACATGAATCAGCCCCAGCATTTT.

Here the CDR3 DNA reads TGTGCCAGCAGTGACCCTATACCGACAGGGGGCCGGGATCAGCCCCAGCATTTT. Amino acid sequence: CASSDPIPTGGRDQPQHF. V and J are TRBV6-4 and TRBJ1-5; 10 bases line up with TRBD1. The CDR3 length is 18 residues. Germline CDR1 reads MRHNA; CDR2 reads SNTAGT. Trimming took 2 bases from V and 5 from J; bases not matched to a gene: 12.

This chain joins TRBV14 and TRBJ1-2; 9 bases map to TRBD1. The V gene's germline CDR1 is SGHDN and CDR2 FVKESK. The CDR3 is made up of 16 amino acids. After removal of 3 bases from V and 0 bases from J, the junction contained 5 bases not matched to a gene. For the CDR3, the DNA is TGTGCCAGCAGCCAGCCGGGACAGGGACCTAACTATGGCTACACCTTC. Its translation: CASSQPGQGPNYGYTF.

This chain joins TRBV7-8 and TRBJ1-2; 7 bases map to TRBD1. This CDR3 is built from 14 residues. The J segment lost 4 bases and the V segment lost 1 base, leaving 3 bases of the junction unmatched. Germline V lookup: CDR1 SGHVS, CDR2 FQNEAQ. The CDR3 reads CASSLDNRGYGYTF. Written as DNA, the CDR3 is TGTGCCAGCAGCTTAGATAACAGGGGCTATGGCTACACCTTC.

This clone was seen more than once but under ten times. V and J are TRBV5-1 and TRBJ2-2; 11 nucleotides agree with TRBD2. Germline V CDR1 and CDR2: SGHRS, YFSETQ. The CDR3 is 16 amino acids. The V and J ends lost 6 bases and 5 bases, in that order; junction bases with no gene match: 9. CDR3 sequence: CASTPLAGGNTGELFF. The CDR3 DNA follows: TGCGCCAGCACCCCCCTAGCGGGGGGAAATACCGGGGAGCTGTTTTTT.

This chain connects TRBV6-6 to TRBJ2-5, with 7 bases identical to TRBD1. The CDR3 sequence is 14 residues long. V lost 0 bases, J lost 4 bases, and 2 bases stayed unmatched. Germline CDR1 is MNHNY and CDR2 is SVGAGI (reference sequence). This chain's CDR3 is CASSYSTGAETQYF. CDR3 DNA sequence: TGTGCCAGCAGTTACTCTACAGGGGCAGAGACCCAGTACTTC.

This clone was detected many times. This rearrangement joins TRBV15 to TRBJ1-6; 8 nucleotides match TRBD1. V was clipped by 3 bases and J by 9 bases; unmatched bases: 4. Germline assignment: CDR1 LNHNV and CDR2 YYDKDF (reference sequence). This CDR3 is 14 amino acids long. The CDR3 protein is CATSRTGEISPLHF. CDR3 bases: TGTGCCACCAGCAGGACAGGGGAAATTTCACCCCTCCACTTT.

As DNA, the CDR3 is TGTGCCACCAGCCGCACTCTGACAGTATACAATGAGCAGTTCTTC. Translating gives CATSRTLTVYNEQFF. This chain uses TRBV15 with TRBJ2-1, with D tentatively TRBD1 (5 bases). V lost 5 bases, J lost 4 bases, and 15 bases lay in between. This CDR3 comprises 15 residues. The germline V gene encodes CDR1 LNHNV and CDR2 YYDKDF (reference sequence).

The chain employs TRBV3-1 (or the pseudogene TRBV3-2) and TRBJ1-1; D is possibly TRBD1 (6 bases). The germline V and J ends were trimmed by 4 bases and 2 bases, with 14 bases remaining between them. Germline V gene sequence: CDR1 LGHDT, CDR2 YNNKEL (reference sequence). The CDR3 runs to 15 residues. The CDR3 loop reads CASSPSDSYNTEAFF. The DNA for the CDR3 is TGTGCCAGCAGCCCGTCGGACAGCTACAACACTGAAGCTTTCTTT.

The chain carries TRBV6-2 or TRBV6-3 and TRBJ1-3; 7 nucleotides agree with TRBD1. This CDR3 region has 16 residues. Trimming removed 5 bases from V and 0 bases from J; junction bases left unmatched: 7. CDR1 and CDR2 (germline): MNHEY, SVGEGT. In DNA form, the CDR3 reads TGTGCCAGCAGTCGGGACAGTTTCTTCTCTGGAAACACCATATATTTT. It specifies CASSRDSFFSGNTIYF.

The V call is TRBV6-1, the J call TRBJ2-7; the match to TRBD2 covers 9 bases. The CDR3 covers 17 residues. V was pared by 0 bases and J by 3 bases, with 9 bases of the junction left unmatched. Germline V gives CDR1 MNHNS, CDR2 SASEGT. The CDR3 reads CASSEALLAGGIYEQYF. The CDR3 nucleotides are TGTGCCAGCAGTGAAGCGCTTCTGGCGGGGGGGATCTACGAGCAGTACTTC.

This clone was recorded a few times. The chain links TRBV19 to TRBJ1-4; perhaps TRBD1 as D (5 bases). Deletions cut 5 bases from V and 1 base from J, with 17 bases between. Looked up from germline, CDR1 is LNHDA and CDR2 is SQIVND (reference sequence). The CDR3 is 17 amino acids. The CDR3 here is CASSALQVMGTNEKLFF. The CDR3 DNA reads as TGTGCCAGTAGTGCCTTACAGGTGATGGGAACTAATGAAAAACTGTTTTTT.

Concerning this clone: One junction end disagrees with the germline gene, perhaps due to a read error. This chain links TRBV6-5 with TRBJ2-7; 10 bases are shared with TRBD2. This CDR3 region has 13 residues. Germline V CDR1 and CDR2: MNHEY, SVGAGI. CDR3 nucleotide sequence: TGTGCCAGCAGTTACGGAGCGGGGGGGCGGCTGGGTTTC. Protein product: CASSYGAGGRLGF.

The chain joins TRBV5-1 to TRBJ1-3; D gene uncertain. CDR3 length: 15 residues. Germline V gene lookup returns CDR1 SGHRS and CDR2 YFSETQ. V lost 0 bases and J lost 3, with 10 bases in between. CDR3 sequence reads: CASSLGGQNGNTIYF. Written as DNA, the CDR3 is TGCGCCAGCAGCTTGGGTGGGCAGAATGGAAACACCATATATTTT. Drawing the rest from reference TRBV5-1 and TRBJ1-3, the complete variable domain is KAGVTQTPRYLIKTRGQQVTLSCSPISGHRSVSWYQQTPGQGLQFLFEYFSETQRNKGNFPGRFSGRQFSNSRSEMNVSTLELGDSALYLCASSLGGQNGNTIYFGEGSWLTVV.

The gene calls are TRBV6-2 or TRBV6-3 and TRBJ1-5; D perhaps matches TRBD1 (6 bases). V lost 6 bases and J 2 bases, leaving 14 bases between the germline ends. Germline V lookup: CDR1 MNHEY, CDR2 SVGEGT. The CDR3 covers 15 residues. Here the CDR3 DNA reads TGTGCCAGCAGCCGCGGCAGGGGTGGCAATCAGCCCCAGCATTTT. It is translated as CASSRGRGGNQPQHF.

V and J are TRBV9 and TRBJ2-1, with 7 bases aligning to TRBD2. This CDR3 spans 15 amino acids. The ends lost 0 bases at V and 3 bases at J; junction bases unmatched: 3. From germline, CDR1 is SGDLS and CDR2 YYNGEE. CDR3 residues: CASSVDGGGYNEQFF. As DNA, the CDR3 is TGTGCCAGCAGCGTAGATGGCGGGGGCTACAATGAGCAGTTCTTC.

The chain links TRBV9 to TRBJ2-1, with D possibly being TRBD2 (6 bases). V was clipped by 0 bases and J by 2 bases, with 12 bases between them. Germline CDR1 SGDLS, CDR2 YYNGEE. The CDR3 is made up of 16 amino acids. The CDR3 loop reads CASSVATGGTYNEQFF. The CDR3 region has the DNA TGTGCCAGCAGCGTAGCTACGGGCGGGACCTACAATGAGCAGTTCTTC.

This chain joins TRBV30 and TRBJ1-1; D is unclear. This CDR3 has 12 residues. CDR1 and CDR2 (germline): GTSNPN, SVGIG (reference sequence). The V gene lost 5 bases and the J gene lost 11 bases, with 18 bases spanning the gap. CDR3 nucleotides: TGTGCCTGGGATCAAACCCGGACGGGGGCTTTCTTT. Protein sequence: CAWDQTRTGAFF.